Listed below are T cell receptor beta chains from one sample, sequenced in a study of cytomegalovirus exposure and HLA in healthy donors. Repertoires were generated with immunoSEQ multiplex PCR, while TCRdb's copy carries only in-frame clones and drops some. This table holds 150,000 to 200,000 clones, roughly four fifths found once. Sequencing was performed on PBMCs. The receptors come from a woman aged 40-49 years in good health and CMV-seronegative. Each CDR3 is given with its conserved first and last residue. Fields, in order: D gene, clone size, V gene, J gene, CDR3 length, CDR3 DNA, CDR3 protein. A D gene is named only where the DNA matches it firmly. Clone size is stated in some rows and not others, as once, few, many or a class when expanded.

d_gene: TRBD1; abundance: -; v_gene: TRBV5-1; j_gene: TRBJ2-7; len: 14; CDR3nt: TGCGCCAGCACCCCGGGACAGGGGATGGGCGAGCAGTACTTC; CDR3aa: CASTPGQGMGEQYF
d_gene: TRBD2; abundance: -; v_gene: TRBV7-3; j_gene: TRBJ2-7; len: 14; CDR3nt: TGTGCCAGCAGCTTAAGCGCGGGAGAGGGCGAGCAGTACTTC; CDR3aa: CASSLSAGEGEQYF
d_gene: TRBD2; abundance: -; v_gene: TRBV19; j_gene: TRBJ2-1; len: 15; CDR3nt: TGTGCCAGTAGTATTCAAGCGGGAGGGTACGGTGAGCAGTTCTTC; CDR3aa: CASSIQAGGYGEQFF
d_gene: TRBD1; abundance: -; v_gene: TRBV7-9; j_gene: TRBJ1-3; len: 14; CDR3nt: TGTGCCAGCAGTTCCGGGACAGGAGCAGACACCATATATTTT; CDR3aa: CASSSGTGADTIYF
d_gene: -; abundance: -; v_gene: TRBV6-1; j_gene: TRBJ1-1; len: 15; CDR3nt: TGTGCCAGCAGTGAAAGGGGCAGGAGGGTACCTGAAGCTTTCTTT; CDR3aa: CASSERGRRVPEAFF
d_gene: -; abundance: -; v_gene: TRBV30; j_gene: TRBJ1-5; len: 13; CDR3nt: TGTGCCTGGAGTGCCCAGGGAAGGCAGCCCCAGCATTTT; CDR3aa: CAWSAQGRQPQHF
d_gene: -; abundance: -; v_gene: TRBV19; j_gene: TRBJ1-1; len: 12; CDR3nt: TGTGCCAGTAGGAACGGACTCACTGAAGCTTTCTTT; CDR3aa: CASRNGLTEAFF
d_gene: -; abundance: -; v_gene: TRBV9; j_gene: TRBJ1-2; len: 14; CDR3nt: TGTGCCAGCAGCAACCTACAGGGAAACTATGGCTACACCTTC; CDR3aa: CASSNLQGNYGYTF
d_gene: TRBD1; abundance: -; v_gene: TRBV2; j_gene: TRBJ1-5; len: 15; CDR3nt: TGTGCCAGCAGTGAAAGGGGGCAAGGGTCGCAGCCCCAGCATTTT; CDR3aa: CASSERGQGSQPQHF
d_gene: -; abundance: few; v_gene: TRBV19; j_gene: TRBJ1-4; len: 14; CDR3nt: TGTGCCAGTAGTATTCCTCCAACTAATGAAAAACTGTTTTTT; CDR3aa: CASSIPPTNEKLFF
d_gene: -; abundance: -; v_gene: TRBV2; j_gene: TRBJ2-5; len: 12; CDR3nt: TGTGCCAGCCACCCCGAGGTAGAGACCCAGTACTTC; CDR3aa: CASHPEVETQYF
d_gene: TRBD1; abundance: -; v_gene: TRBV19; j_gene: TRBJ2-2; len: 19; CDR3nt: TGTGCCAGTAGTATCTTGAGTGGGTTGGGGGACAGGAACACCGGGGAGCTGTTTTTT; CDR3aa: CASSILSGLGDRNTGELFF
d_gene: -; abundance: few; v_gene: TRBV5-5; j_gene: TRBJ1-2; len: 17; CDR3nt: TGTGCCAGCAGCTCCCATGCTGGGGGGGCCCGAGGATATGGCTACACCTTC; CDR3aa: CASSSHAGGARGYGYTF
d_gene: TRBD1; abundance: once; v_gene: TRBV5-4; j_gene: TRBJ2-7; len: 16; CDR3nt: TGTGCCAGCAGCTTGGGGGACAGGGGGGCCCCCTACGAGCAGTACTTC; CDR3aa: CASSLGDRGAPYEQYF
d_gene: -; abundance: once; v_gene: TRBV7-3; j_gene: TRBJ2-3; len: 15; CDR3nt: TGTGCCAGCAGCTTAATGGCTAGCAGGAGTGATACGCAGTATTTT; CDR3aa: CASSLMASRSDTQYF
d_gene: TRBD2; abundance: once; v_gene: TRBV19; j_gene: TRBJ2-7; len: 14; CDR3nt: TGTGCCAGTAGTCGTGGGGGAGGGTCCTACGAGCAGTACTTC; CDR3aa: CASSRGGGSYEQYF
d_gene: -; abundance: -; v_gene: TRBV28; j_gene: TRBJ2-5; len: 12; CDR3nt: TGTGCCAGCAGTTTAACACAAGAGACCCAGTACTTC; CDR3aa: CASSLTQETQYF
d_gene: -; abundance: -; v_gene: TRBV10-3; j_gene: TRBJ1-1; len: 14; CDR3nt: TGTGCCATCAGTGAGTCGGTCCGGACAGATGAAGCTTTCTTT; CDR3aa: CAISESVRTDEAFF
d_gene: -; abundance: once; v_gene: TRBV5-6; j_gene: TRBJ1-2; len: 14; CDR3nt: TGTGCCAGCACCACGTCCCAGGGGAACTATGGCTACACCTTC; CDR3aa: CASTTSQGNYGYTF
d_gene: TRBD2; abundance: -; v_gene: TRBV5-1; j_gene: TRBJ2-1; len: 18; CDR3nt: TGCGCCAGCATGACAGAGCTACTAGCGGGACGCTCCTACAATGAGCAGTTCTTC; CDR3aa: CASMTELLAGRSYNEQFF
d_gene: TRBD1; abundance: -; v_gene: TRBV6-6; j_gene: TRBJ1-1; len: 13; CDR3nt: TGTGCCAGCAGTCCCCGACAGGGGGTTCGAGCTTTCTTT; CDR3aa: CASSPRQGVRAFF
d_gene: -; abundance: -; v_gene: TRBV5-1; j_gene: TRBJ1-3; len: 17; CDR3nt: TGCGCCAGCAGCTTGTGGGCAGGGCAACTCTCTGGAAACACCATATATTTT; CDR3aa: CASSLWAGQLSGNTIYF
d_gene: TRBD2; abundance: -; v_gene: TRBV27; j_gene: TRBJ2-1; len: 15; CDR3nt: TGTGCCAGCAGCGGGGGGTATCCCCTTGGGGGTGAGCAGTTCTTC; CDR3aa: CASSGGYPLGGEQFF
d_gene: -; abundance: -; v_gene: TRBV7-9; j_gene: TRBJ2-7; len: 16; CDR3nt: TGTGCCAGCAGCCCGTACTCGACTAGAAACACCTACGAGCAGTACTTC; CDR3aa: CASSPYSTRNTYEQYF
d_gene: -; abundance: -; v_gene: TRBV7-6; j_gene: TRBJ1-1; len: 13; CDR3nt: TGTGCCAGCAGCTTAAGCAGGCGCACTGAAGCTTTCTTT; CDR3aa: CASSLSRRTEAFF
d_gene: TRBD2; abundance: -; v_gene: TRBV19; j_gene: TRBJ2-5; len: 13; CDR3nt: TGTGCCAGTGGATCCGGGAGGTCGGAGACCCAGTACTTC; CDR3aa: CASGSGRSETQYF
d_gene: TRBD1; abundance: -; v_gene: TRBV19; j_gene: TRBJ1-1; len: 15; CDR3nt: TGTGCCAGTTCCTACGGGGGACAGGGGGATACTGAAGCTTTCTTT; CDR3aa: CASSYGGQGDTEAFF
d_gene: TRBD1; abundance: -; v_gene: TRBV28; j_gene: TRBJ1-4; len: 13; CDR3nt: TGTGCCAGCACGACAGGGGGCGATGAAAAACTGTTTTTT; CDR3aa: CASTTGGDEKLFF
d_gene: TRBD1; abundance: -; v_gene: TRBV7-9; j_gene: TRBJ1-5; len: 18; CDR3nt: TGTGCCAGCAGCTTCCAACTAGAGTCAGGGGGCCTTACTCAGCCCCAGCATTTT; CDR3aa: CASSFQLESGGLTQPQHF
d_gene: -; abundance: -; v_gene: TRBV28; j_gene: TRBJ1-2; len: 13; CDR3nt: TGTGCCAGCAGGAAAGACAGGAACTATGGCTACACCTTC; CDR3aa: CASRKDRNYGYTF
d_gene: -; abundance: -; v_gene: TRBV5-4; j_gene: TRBJ1-5; len: 13; CDR3nt: TGTGCCAGCAGCACGGACAGTAATCAGCCCCAGCATTTT; CDR3aa: CASSTDSNQPQHF
d_gene: -; abundance: few; v_gene: TRBV28; j_gene: TRBJ1-2; len: 14; CDR3nt: TGTGCCAGCAAAGCAGGCACCATTAGGGGTGGCTACACCTTC; CDR3aa: CASKAGTIRGGYTF
d_gene: TRBD1; abundance: -; v_gene: TRBV18; j_gene: TRBJ1-1; len: 16; CDR3nt: TGTGCCAGCTCACCATCAGTGACGACAGGGGGCACTGAAGCTTTCTTT; CDR3aa: CASSPSVTTGGTEAFF
d_gene: TRBD1; abundance: -; v_gene: TRBV6-1; j_gene: TRBJ1-1; len: 14; CDR3nt: TGTGCCAGCAGACAGGGGCAGAAAGACACTGAAGCTTTCTTT; CDR3aa: CASRQGQKDTEAFF
d_gene: TRBD2; abundance: -; v_gene: TRBV5-1; j_gene: TRBJ2-2; len: 17; CDR3nt: TGCGCCAGCAGCTTGGTCGGGACTAGCGGATACACCGGGGAGCTGTTTTTT; CDR3aa: CASSLVGTSGYTGELFF
d_gene: -; abundance: few; v_gene: TRBV27; j_gene: TRBJ1-5; len: 16; CDR3nt: TGTGCCAGCAGTTTATCGGGAGGGGGAGGCAATCAGCCCCAGCATTTT; CDR3aa: CASSLSGGGGNQPQHF
d_gene: -; abundance: -; v_gene: TRBV30; j_gene: TRBJ1-1; len: 16; CDR3nt: TGTGCCTGGAGTGTATTTGGCGCAGGCCAGAACACTGAAGCTTTCTTT; CDR3aa: CAWSVFGAGQNTEAFF
d_gene: TRBD2; abundance: -; v_gene: TRBV28; j_gene: TRBJ2-5; len: 15; CDR3nt: TGTGCCAGTGGGACTAGCGGGTGGAGGGAAGAGACCCAGTACTTC; CDR3aa: CASGTSGWREETQYF
d_gene: TRBD2; abundance: -; v_gene: TRBV30; j_gene: TRBJ2-1; len: 15; CDR3nt: TGTGCCTGGAAGTTAGCGGGAGTGGGTAAGGGGGAGCAGTTCTTC; CDR3aa: CAWKLAGVGKGEQFF
d_gene: TRBD2; abundance: -; v_gene: TRBV15; j_gene: TRBJ2-5; len: 17; CDR3nt: TGTGCCACCAGCCGCAACTCCGGAGCGGGAGCAGGAGAGACCCAGTACTTC; CDR3aa: CATSRNSGAGAGETQYF
d_gene: TRBD2; abundance: -; v_gene: TRBV27; j_gene: TRBJ2-3; len: 17; CDR3nt: TGTGCCAGCAGTTTGCAGCCACTAGCGGGAGAAAGGGATACGCAGTATTTT; CDR3aa: CASSLQPLAGERDTQYF
d_gene: TRBD2; abundance: few; v_gene: TRBV30; j_gene: TRBJ2-7; len: 13; CDR3nt: TGTGCCTGGAGTTTAGCGGGAGGGGTCGAGCAGTACTTC; CDR3aa: CAWSLAGGVEQYF
d_gene: -; abundance: -; v_gene: TRBV5-1; j_gene: TRBJ2-3; len: 15; CDR3nt: TGCGCCAGCAGCTTTTCCGGGGGGCAAGTAGATACGCAGTATTTT; CDR3aa: CASSFSGGQVDTQYF
d_gene: -; abundance: -; v_gene: TRBV28; j_gene: TRBJ1-2; len: 12; CDR3nt: TGTGCCAGCGGTGACAGACAACGGGGCTACACCTTC; CDR3aa: CASGDRQRGYTF
d_gene: -; abundance: -; v_gene: TRBV27; j_gene: TRBJ1-2; len: 16; CDR3nt: TGTGCCAGCAGTCCCATGACAGGCCAAAACCCTTATGGCTACACCTTC; CDR3aa: CASSPMTGQNPYGYTF
d_gene: TRBD1; abundance: -; v_gene: TRBV6-1; j_gene: TRBJ2-7; len: 12; CDR3nt: TGTGCCAGCAGCCCCACAGGGGTCGAGCAGTACTTC; CDR3aa: CASSPTGVEQYF
d_gene: TRBD2; abundance: -; v_gene: TRBV6-5; j_gene: TRBJ2-1; len: 13; CDR3nt: TGTGCCAGCGCTCGACTAGCGGGAGATGAGCAGTTCTTC; CDR3aa: CASARLAGDEQFF
d_gene: -; abundance: -; v_gene: TRBV2; j_gene: TRBJ1-5; len: 15; CDR3nt: TGTGCCAGCAGTGACAAGCTCGGGGGGAATCAGCCCCAGCATTTT; CDR3aa: CASSDKLGGNQPQHF